This is a list of T cell receptor beta chains from one sample in a study of cytomegalovirus exposure and HLA in healthy donors. The assay was immunoSEQ multiplex PCR, and TCRdb's table has in-frame clones only and misses some. The data show approximately 140,000 clones, about 80% seen once. Sample: PBMCs. These receptors were obtained from a woman in her thirties or forties in good health and CMV-seronegative. Both conserved end residues are part of each CDR3. D genes are given only for firm matches. Size tells how often a clone was seen (once, few, many) or the class of an expanded clone, and some rows leave it out.

-	-	TRBV11-2	TRBJ2-1	TGTGCCAGCAGCTTTAGCAATGAGCAGTTCTTC	CASSFSNEQFF
once	TRBD2	TRBV7-9	TRBJ2-7	TGTGCCAGCAGCAAACTAGCGGGAGACTACGAGCAGTACTTC	CASSKLAGDYEQYF
-	TRBD1	TRBV11-3	TRBJ2-4	TGTGCCAGCAGCTCCACCCGGACAGGAGCCAAAAACATTCAGTACTTC	CASSSTRTGAKNIQYF
-	TRBD2	TRBV7-9	TRBJ2-5	TGTGCCAGCAGCTTAAGAAGCGGGAGGGCCGGAGAGACCCAGTACTTC	CASSLRSGRAGETQYF
-	-	TRBV4-3	TRBJ2-2	TGCGCCAGCAGCCAAGGGGACAGGGGAGCGGGAGGTTGGACCGGGGAGCTGTTTTTT	CASSQGDRGAGGWTGELFF
-	TRBD1	TRBV29-1	TRBJ1-5	TGCAGCGTTGAACAGGGGGATCAGCCCCAGCATTTT	CSVEQGDQPQHF
-	TRBD2	TRBV5-1	TRBJ2-2	TGCGCCAGCAGCTTGAACGGGAGGGGCACCGGGGAGCTGTTTTTT	CASSLNGRGTGELFF
few	TRBD1	TRBV2	TRBJ2-7	TGTGCCAGCAGTGAGGTTTCGGAGGACAGGGGGGAATACGAGCAGTACTTC	CASSEVSEDRGEYEQYF
few	-	TRBV11-3	TRBJ2-1	TGTGCCAGCAGCCGCCTGGCAGGCAGCGAGCAGTTCTTC	CASSRLAGSEQFF
few	-	TRBV5-1	TRBJ1-4	TGCGCCAGCAGCTTGAGCCCGAACGAAAAACTGTTTTTT	CASSLSPNEKLFF
-	TRBD1	TRBV6-6	TRBJ1-1	TGTGCCAGCACCCAGGGGGTTTTGAACACTGAAGCTTTCTTT	CASTQGVLNTEAFF
-	TRBD1	TRBV11-3	TRBJ1-3	TGTGCCAGCAGCTCGGGAGGGGGCTACGGAAACACCATATATTTT	CASSSGGGYGNTIYF
-	TRBD1	TRBV28	TRBJ1-4	TGTGCCAGCAGTTCGTCCCCGGGACAGGGCCCTGAAAAACTGTTTTTT	CASSSSPGQGPEKLFF
-	TRBD1	TRBV10-3	TRBJ2-7	TGTGCCATCAGTTCCCGGGACAGTCTTGAAGGCGAGCAGTACTTC	CAISSRDSLEGEQYF
-	TRBD1	TRBV4-3	TRBJ1-2	TGCGCCAGCAGCCAAGATTCAGCAGGGGGCAACTATGGCTACACCTTC	CASSQDSAGGNYGYTF
-	-	TRBV19	TRBJ2-1	TGTGCCAGTAGTATGGGACTGGTCGACAATGAGCAGTTCTTC	CASSMGLVDNEQFF
-	TRBD1	TRBV6-5	TRBJ1-5	TGTGCCAGCAACCCCAGGGGGGATAGCAATCAGCCCCAGCATTTT	CASNPRGDSNQPQHF
-	TRBD1	TRBV5-1	TRBJ2-1	TGCGCCAGCAGCCTCACCGGGACAGGGGGCGTAGGTGAGCAGTTCTTC	CASSLTGTGGVGEQFF
-	-	TRBV27	TRBJ2-7	TGTGCCAGCAGCCCCGGGGTGTTCTACGAGCAGTACTTC	CASSPGVFYEQYF
-	-	TRBV7-9	TRBJ2-1	TGTGCCAGCAGCTTAGTGGACTCGTACAATGAGCAGTTCTTC	CASSLVDSYNEQFF
once	TRBD1	TRBV2	TRBJ2-6	TGTGCCAGCAGTATCCGGGACAGAAGTCTATCTGGGGCCAACGTCCTGACTTTC	CASSIRDRSLSGANVLTF
once	TRBD1	TRBV28	TRBJ2-5	TGTGCCACGACAGGGGGCGAGGGGGAGACCCAGTACTTC	CATTGGEGETQYF
-	TRBD1	TRBV5-4	TRBJ2-7	TGTGCCAGCAGCTTGCTGACAGGGGACGAGCAGTACTTC	CASSLLTGDEQYF
few	TRBD1	TRBV5-1	TRBJ2-1	TGCGCCAGCAGCGGACAGGGGGCACTTTACAATGAGCAGTTCTTC	CASSGQGALYNEQFF
-	TRBD1	TRBV4-2	TRBJ2-7	TGTGCCAGCAGCCAAGCCCCGGGACAGGGAGGGTACGAGCAGTACTTC	CASSQAPGQGGYEQYF
-	-	TRBV6-6	TRBJ2-2	TGTGCCAGCAGTCTTCGAGGAGAGAACACCGGGGAGCTGTTTTTT	CASSLRGENTGELFF
-	-	TRBV27	TRBJ1-1	TGTGCCAGCAGTTGGAGGACGAACACTGAAGCTTTCTTT	CASSWRTNTEAFF
few	-	TRBV5-4	TRBJ2-5	TGTGCCGGCAGTGACACAGGGGGGGGAGGGGAGACCCAGTACTTC	CAGSDTGGGGETQYF
-	-	TRBV19	TRBJ1-1	TGTGCCAGTAGTATCCGGAACTGGGGCATCACTGAAGCTTTCTTT	CASSIRNWGITEAFF
once	-	TRBV28	TRBJ2-3	TGTGCCAGCAGTTTTAGGGGGAGTGGCACAGATACGCAGTATTTT	CASSFRGSGTDTQYF